The rows below give T cell receptor beta chains drawn from one sample of a study of blood T cell repertoires in COVID-19. Produced via immunoSEQ multiplex PCR; TCRdb's table is partial and in-frame only. The table records 350,000 to 450,000 clones, 80% to 90% of them present only once. The sequenced sample was PBMCs or T cells enriched from blood (not recorded which). These receptors originate from a young man who had recovered from COVID-19. The CDR3 runs from the conserved cysteine through the conserved F or W. A D gene is named only where the DNA matches it firmly. The listing skips clone size in some rows; elsewhere it reads once, few, many or a size class.

-	-	TRBV5-5	TRBJ1-1	CASSLGPGEAFF	TGTGCCAGCAGCCTAGGACCGGGAGAAGCTTTCTTT
-	-	TRBV19	TRBJ2-2	CASSTQGVTGELFF	TGTGCCAGTAGTACCCAAGGGGTCACCGGGGAGCTGTTTTTT
TRBD1	-	TRBV7-9	TRBJ1-4	CASSPGQDPEKLFF	TGTGCCAGCAGCCCCGGACAGGACCCCGAAAAACTGTTTTTT
-	-	TRBV7-3	TRBJ2-1	CASSPDSNNEQFF	TGTGCCAGCAGCCCGGACTCGAACAATGAGCAGTTCTTC
-	-	TRBV6-5	TRBJ2-4	CASSPRKEIRNIQYF	TGTGCCAGCAGTCCCCGGAAGGAGATTCGAAACATTCAGTACTTC
TRBD2	-	TRBV5-8	TRBJ2-1	CASRKGLAGGASSYNEQFF	TGTGCCAGCCGGAAAGGGCTAGCGGGAGGCGCAAGCTCCTACAATGAGCAGTTCTTC
-	-	TRBV21-1	TRBJ1-2	CASSKKLGSRDRNNYGYTF	TGTGCCAGCAGCAAAAAGCTGGGGTCTCGTGACAGAAATAACTATGGCTACACCTTC
TRBD2	once	TRBV18	TRBJ2-5	CASSGLAGDETQYF	TGTGCCAGCTCAGGACTAGCGGGAGACGAGACCCAGTACTTC
-	-	TRBV24-1	TRBJ1-1	CATSDSTVGKRAFF	TGTGCCACCAGTGATTCGACGGTTGGAAAGAGGGCTTTCTTT
TRBD1	-	TRBV6-4	TRBJ1-4	CASGGGQGSLATNEKLFF	TGTGCCAGCGGGGGGGGACAGGGTAGTCTCGCAACTAATGAAAAACTGTTTTTT
TRBD2	-	TRBV20-1	TRBJ2-3	CSASGTSGESTDTQYF	TGCAGTGCTAGTGGGACTAGCGGGGAATCCACAGATACGCAGTATTTT
-	-	TRBV7-9	TRBJ1-5	CASSSGVFGNQPQHF	TGTGCCAGCAGCTCAGGGGTATTCGGCAATCAGCCCCAGCATTTT
-	few	TRBV11-3	TRBJ2-2	CASSLYWTEDGELFF	TGTGCCAGCAGCTTATATTGGACAGAGGACGGGGAGCTGTTTTTT
-	-	TRBV19	TRBJ1-5	CASTPRPGYSNQPQHF	TGTGCCAGTACCCCGCGGCCCGGGTATAGCAATCAGCCCCAGCATTTT
-	-	TRBV30	TRBJ1-5	CAWSSENYSNQPQHF	TGTGCCTGGAGTTCAGAAAACTATAGCAATCAGCCCCAGCATTTT
-	-	TRBV6-5	TRBJ1-1	CASSYSGEAFF	TGTGCCAGCAGTTACTCGGGCGAAGCTTTCTTT
-	-	TRBV18	TRBJ1-2	CASSSYEGYTF	TGTGCCAGCTCATCGTATGAGGGCTACACCTTC
TRBD1	-	TRBV10-3	TRBJ2-3	CAISTTDRGYTDTQYF	TGTGCCATCAGTACGACCGACAGGGGGTATACAGATACGCAGTATTTT
TRBD2	once	TRBV6-5	TRBJ2-7	CAATSGVSYEQYF	TGTGCGGCGACTAGCGGGGTCTCCTACGAGCAGTACTTC
-	-	TRBV5-1	TRBJ1-6	CASSLALWGENNSPLHF	TGCGCCAGCAGCTTGGCTCTGTGGGGAGAGAATAATTCACCCCTCCACTTT
TRBD2	-	TRBV6-5	TRBJ2-7	CASSDASGSYEQYF	TGTGCCAGCAGCGACGCTAGCGGTTCCTACGAGCAGTACTTC